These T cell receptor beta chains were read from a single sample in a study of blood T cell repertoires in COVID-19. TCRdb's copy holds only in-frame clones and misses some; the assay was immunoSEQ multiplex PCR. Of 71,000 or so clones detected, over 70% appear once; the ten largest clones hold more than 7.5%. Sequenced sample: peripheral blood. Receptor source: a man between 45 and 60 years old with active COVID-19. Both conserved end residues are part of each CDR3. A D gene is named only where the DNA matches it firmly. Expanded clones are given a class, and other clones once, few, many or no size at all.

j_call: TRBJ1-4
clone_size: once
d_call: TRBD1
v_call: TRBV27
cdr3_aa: CASSVGTGSGEKLFF
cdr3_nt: TGTGCCAGCAGTGTCGGGACAGGGAGCGGCGAAAAACTGTTTTTT

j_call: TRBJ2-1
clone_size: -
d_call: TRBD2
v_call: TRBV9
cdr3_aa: CASSVVSGSIEQFF
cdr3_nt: TGTGCCAGCAGCGTAGTCAGCGGGAGCATCGAGCAGTTCTTC

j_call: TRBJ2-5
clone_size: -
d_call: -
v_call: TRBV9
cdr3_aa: CASSEWDGAGETQYF
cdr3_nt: TGTGCCAGCAGCGAGTGGGACGGGGCGGGGGAGACCCAGTACTTC

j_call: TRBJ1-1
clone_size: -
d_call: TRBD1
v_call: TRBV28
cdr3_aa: CASSLARQGGRQAFF
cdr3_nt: TGTGCCAGCAGCCTCGCGCGACAGGGAGGACGCCAAGCTTTCTTT

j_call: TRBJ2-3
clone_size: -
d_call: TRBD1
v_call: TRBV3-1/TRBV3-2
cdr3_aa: CASSGTGYIGRTDTQYF
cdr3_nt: TGTGCCAGCAGCGGGACAGGGTACATCGGGCGCACAGATACGCAGTATTTT

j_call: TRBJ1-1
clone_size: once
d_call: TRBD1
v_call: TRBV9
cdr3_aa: CASSGQSDTEAFF
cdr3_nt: TGTGCCAGCTCGGGACAGTCTGACACTGAAGCTTTCTTT

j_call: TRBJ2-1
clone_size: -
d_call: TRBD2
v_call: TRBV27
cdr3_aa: CASSSTALAGVGNEQFF
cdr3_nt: TGTGCCAGCAGTTCCACCGCCCTAGCGGGAGTGGGAAATGAGCAGTTCTTC

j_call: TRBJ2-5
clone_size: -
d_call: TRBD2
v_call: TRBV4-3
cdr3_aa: CASSQDVTSGRETQYF
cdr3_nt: TGCGCCAGCAGCCAAGATGTGACTAGCGGAAGAGAGACCCAGTACTTC

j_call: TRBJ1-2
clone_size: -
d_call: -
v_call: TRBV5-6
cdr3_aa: CASKRPGGGGYTF
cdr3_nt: TGTGCCAGCAAGCGCCCTGGGGGCGGTGGCTACACCTTC

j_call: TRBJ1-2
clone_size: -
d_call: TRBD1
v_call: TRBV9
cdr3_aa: CASSVGSGQGASGYTF
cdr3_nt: TGTGCCAGCAGCGTCGGGAGCGGACAGGGGGCCAGTGGCTACACCTTC

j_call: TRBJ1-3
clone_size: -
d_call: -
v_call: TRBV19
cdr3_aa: CASSIIGTPRHSGNTIYF
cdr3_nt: TGTGCCAGTAGCATCATCGGGACTCCGAGGCATAGTGGAAACACCATATATTTT

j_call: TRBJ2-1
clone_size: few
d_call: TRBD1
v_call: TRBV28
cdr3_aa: CASSLFGQGSNNEQFF
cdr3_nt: TGTGCCAGCAGTTTATTCGGACAGGGGTCCAACAATGAGCAGTTCTTC

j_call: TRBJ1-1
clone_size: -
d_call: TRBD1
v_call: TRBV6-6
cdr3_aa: CASSSTGTGGNTEAFF
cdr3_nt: TGTGCCAGCAGTTCTACCGGGACAGGGGGCAACACTGAAGCTTTCTTT

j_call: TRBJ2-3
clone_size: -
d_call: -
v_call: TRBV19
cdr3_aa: CATRTDRDTQYF
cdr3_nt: TGTGCCACCAGGACAGACAGAGATACGCAGTATTTT

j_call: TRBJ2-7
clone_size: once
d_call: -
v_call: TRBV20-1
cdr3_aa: CSARAAYEQYF
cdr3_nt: TGCAGTGCTAGGGCCGCCTACGAGCAGTACTTC

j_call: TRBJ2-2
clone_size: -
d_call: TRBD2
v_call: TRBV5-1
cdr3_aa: CASSFRGGNTGELFF
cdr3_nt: TGCGCCAGCAGCTTCCGGGGGGGGAACACCGGGGAGCTGTTTTTT

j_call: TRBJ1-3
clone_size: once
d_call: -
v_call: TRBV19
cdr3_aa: CASSSEGLSGNTIYF
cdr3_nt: TGTGCCAGTAGTTCGGAGGGTCTCTCTGGAAACACCATATATTTT

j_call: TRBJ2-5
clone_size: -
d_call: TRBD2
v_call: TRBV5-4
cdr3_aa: CASSLATASGGEETQYF
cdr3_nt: TGTGCCAGCAGCTTGGCCACTGCTAGCGGGGGGGAAGAGACCCAGTACTTC

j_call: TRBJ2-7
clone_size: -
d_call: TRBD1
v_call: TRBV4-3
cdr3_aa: CASSQAMTGAREGVYEQYF
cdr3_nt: TGCGCCAGCAGCCAAGCCATGACAGGGGCTCGGGAAGGAGTCTACGAGCAGTACTTC

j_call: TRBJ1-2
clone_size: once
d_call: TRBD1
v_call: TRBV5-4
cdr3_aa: CASSLASTGPDGYTF
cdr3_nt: TGTGCCAGCAGCTTGGCCTCGACAGGGCCTGATGGCTACACCTTC

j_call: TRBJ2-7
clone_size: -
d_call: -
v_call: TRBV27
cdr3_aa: CASSSALASYEQYF
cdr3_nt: TGTGCCAGCAGTTCTGCCCTGGCCTCCTACGAGCAGTACTTC

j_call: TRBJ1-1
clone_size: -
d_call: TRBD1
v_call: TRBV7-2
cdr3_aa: CASSPGTGRTEAFF
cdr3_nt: TGTGCCAGCAGCCCGGGGACAGGGAGAACTGAAGCTTTCTTT

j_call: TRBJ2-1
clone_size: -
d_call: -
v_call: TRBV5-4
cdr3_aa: CASSDRGSPYNEQFF
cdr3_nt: TGTGCCAGCAGCGATCGGGGTTCCCCCTACAATGAGCAGTTCTTC

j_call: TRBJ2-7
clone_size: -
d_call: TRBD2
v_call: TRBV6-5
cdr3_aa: CASYGLAGVYEQYF
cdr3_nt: TGTGCCAGTTACGGGTTAGCGGGTGTCTACGAGCAGTACTTC

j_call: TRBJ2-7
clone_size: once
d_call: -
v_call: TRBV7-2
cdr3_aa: CASRVRAGSDEQYF
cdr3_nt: TGTGCCAGCAGAGTGCGGGCGGGATCGGACGAGCAGTACTTC

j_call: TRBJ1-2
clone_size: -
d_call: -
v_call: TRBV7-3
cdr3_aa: CASSPTRVDYGYTF
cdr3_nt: TGTGCCAGCAGCCCTACCAGGGTCGACTATGGCTACACCTTC

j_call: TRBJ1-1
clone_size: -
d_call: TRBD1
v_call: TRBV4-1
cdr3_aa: CASSQTGTGLPEQTEAFF
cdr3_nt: TGCGCCAGCAGCCAAACCGGGACAGGCCTCCCCGAACAGACTGAAGCTTTCTTT

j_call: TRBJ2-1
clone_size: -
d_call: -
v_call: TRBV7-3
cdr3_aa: CASRSGGSSYNEQFF
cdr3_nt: TGTGCCAGCAGGTCAGGTGGGAGCTCCTACAATGAGCAGTTCTTC

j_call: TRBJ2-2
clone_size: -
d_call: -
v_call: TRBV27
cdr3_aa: CASSLWATGELFF
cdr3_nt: TGTGCCAGCAGTCTTTGGGCCACCGGGGAGCTGTTTTTT

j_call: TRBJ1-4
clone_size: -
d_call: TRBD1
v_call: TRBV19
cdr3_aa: CASSTTGVDEKLFF
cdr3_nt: TGTGCCAGTAGTACCACAGGGGTGGATGAAAAACTGTTTTTT

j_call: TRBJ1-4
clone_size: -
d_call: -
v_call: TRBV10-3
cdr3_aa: CAISEEPGGHSEKLFF
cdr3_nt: TGTGCCATCAGTGAGGAACCGGGGGGGCATTCCGAAAAACTGTTTTTT

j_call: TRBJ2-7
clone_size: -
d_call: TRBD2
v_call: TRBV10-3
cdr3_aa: CAISDASGTRYEQYF
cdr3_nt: TGTGCCATCAGTGATGCTAGCGGGACGCGCTACGAGCAGTACTTC

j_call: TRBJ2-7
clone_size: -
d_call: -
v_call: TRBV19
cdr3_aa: CASSFSKGKPYEQYF
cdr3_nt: TGTGCCAGTAGTTTCTCAAAGGGGAAACCCTACGAGCAGTACTTC

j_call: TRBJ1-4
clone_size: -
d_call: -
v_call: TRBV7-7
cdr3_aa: CASSQADSGNEKLFF
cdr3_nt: TGTGCCAGCAGCCAAGCGGACAGTGGGAATGAAAAACTGTTTTTT

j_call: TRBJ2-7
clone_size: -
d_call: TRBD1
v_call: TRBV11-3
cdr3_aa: CASSLGQGDEQYF
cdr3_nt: TGTGCCAGCAGCTTGGGGCAGGGGGACGAGCAGTACTTC

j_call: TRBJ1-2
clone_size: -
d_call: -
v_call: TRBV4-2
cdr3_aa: CASSPAPGDGYTF
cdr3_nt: TGTGCCAGCAGCCCAGCTCCAGGGGATGGCTACACCTTC

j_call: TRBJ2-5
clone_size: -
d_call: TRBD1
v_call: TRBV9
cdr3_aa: CASSVTTGGGAETQYF
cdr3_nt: TGTGCCAGCAGCGTGACGACAGGGGGAGGCGCGGAGACCCAGTACTTC

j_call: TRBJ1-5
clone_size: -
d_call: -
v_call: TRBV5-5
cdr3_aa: CASSMWGDQPQHF
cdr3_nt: TGTGCCAGCAGCATGTGGGGGGATCAGCCCCAGCATTTT

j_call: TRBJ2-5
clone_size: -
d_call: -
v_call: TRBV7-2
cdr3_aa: CASSLLVGAETQYF
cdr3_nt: TGTGCCAGCAGCTTATTGGTCGGAGCGGAGACCCAGTACTTC

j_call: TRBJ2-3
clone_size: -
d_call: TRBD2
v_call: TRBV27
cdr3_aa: CASSLVAGGDTQYF
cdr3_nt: TGTGCCAGCAGTTTAGTTGCGGGGGGTGATACGCAGTATTTT